This T cell receptor beta chain was recovered during a study of blood T cells in healthy people across ages. For the second PCR, which ran for about 7 to 12 cycles, a sample-barcoded 5' primer and a J-beta primer mix were used. A 12-random-nucleotide template-switch adaptor tagged each cDNA molecule. TCRdb independently ran MiXCR on the 5' RACE reads; one entry per CDR3 protein. Among 800,000 or so distinct CDR3 sequences, around 62% were seen once, and the ten largest hold around a quarter. This CDR3 contains 14 residues. Germline CDR1 and CDR2: SGHTA and FQGTGA. V gave up 1 base and J gave up 3 bases, with 9 bases separating them.

The rearrangement joins TRBV7-3 to TRBJ1-2; TRBD1 might be the D (6 bases). The sequencing sample was made of blood. The clonotype comes from a man aged 30 to 39 in good health. The CDR3 sequence is CASSLIGGDYGYTF. The CDR3 nucleotides are TGTGCCAGCAGCTTAATAGGGGGGGACTATGGCTACACCTTC.